This T cell receptor (beta chain) was observed in a study of early T cells in non-severe SARS-CoV-2 infection. Study as a whole: Chains were not paired, and sequencing was done on bulk RNA from unsorted whole blood.

In its sample, this clonotype was seen a few times. Its antigen remains unidentified. Study findings and constraints: VDJdb matching favored anti-spike CD8 responses, missing private and CD4 specificities.

cDNA molecules, individually, were tagged with unique molecular identifiers. Each CDR3 protein is one row after TCRdb ran MiXCR on the 5' RACE reads. Found here are tens of thousands of distinct CDR3 sequences, under 15% of them singletons; the top ten hold roughly 4.2%. Germline V gene data show CDR1 as SGHRS and CDR2 as YFSETQ. The CDR3 is 14 residues long. V trimming: 5 bases; J trimming: 1 base; junction bases outside the gene matches: 0. Sequences were obtained from whole blood. The chain is built from TRBV5-1 and TRBJ2-6, with 7 bases that match TRBD2. This sequence originates from an adult who was a healthcare worker with PCR-confirmed SARS-CoV-2 infection or an uninfected control (not recorded which). The CDR3 nucleotides are TGCGCCAGCAGGGGAGGGTCTGGGGCCAACGTCCTGACTTTC. Its protein is CASRGGSGANVLTF. The full variable domain, rest sourced from reference TRBV5-1 and TRBJ2-6, is KAGVTQTPRYLIKTRGQQVTLSCSPISGHRSVSWYQQTPGQGLQFLFEYFSETQRNKGNFPGRFSGRQFSNSRSEMNVSTLELGDSALYLCASRGGSGANVLTFGAGSRLTVL.